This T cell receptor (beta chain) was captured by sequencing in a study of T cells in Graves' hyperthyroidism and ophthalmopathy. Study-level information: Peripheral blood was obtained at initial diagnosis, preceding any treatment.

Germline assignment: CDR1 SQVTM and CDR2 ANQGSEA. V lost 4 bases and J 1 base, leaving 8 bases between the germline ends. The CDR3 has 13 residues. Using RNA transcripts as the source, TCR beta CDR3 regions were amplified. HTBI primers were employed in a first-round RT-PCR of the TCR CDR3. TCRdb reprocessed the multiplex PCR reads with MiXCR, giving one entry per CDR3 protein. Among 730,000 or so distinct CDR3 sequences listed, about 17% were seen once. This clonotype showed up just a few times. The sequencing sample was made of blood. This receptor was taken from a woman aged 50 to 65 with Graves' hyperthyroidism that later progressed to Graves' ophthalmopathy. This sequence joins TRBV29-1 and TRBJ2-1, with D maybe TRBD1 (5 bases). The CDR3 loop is CSVGPGSYNEQFF. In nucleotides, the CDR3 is TGCAGCGTTGGCCCAGGGTCCTACAATGAGCAGTTCTTC.